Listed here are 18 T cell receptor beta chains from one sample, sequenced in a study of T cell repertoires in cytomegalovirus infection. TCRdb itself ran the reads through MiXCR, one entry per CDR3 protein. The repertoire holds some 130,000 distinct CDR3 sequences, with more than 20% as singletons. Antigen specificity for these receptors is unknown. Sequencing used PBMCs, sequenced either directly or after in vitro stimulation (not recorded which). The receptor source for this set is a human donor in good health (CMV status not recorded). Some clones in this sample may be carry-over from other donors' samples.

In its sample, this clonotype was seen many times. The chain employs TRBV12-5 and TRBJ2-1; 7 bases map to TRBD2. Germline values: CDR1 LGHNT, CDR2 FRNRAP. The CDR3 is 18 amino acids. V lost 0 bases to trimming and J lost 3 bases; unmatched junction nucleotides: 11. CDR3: CASGLVLGAGAGYNEQFF. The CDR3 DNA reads TGTGCTAGTGGTTTGGTATTGGGTGCGGGAGCGGGCTACAATGAGCAGTTCTTC. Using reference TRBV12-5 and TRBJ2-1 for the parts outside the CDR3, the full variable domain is DARVTQTPRHKVTEMGQEVTMRCQPILGHNTVFWYRQTMMQGLELLAYFRNRAPLDDSGMPKDRFSAEMPDATLATLKIQPSEPRDSAVYFCASGLVLGAGAGYNEQFFGPGTRLTVL.

The CDR3 DNA sequence: TGTGCCAGCAGCTTAGCGGGAGGGCCCTTCGAGCAGTACTTC. This codes for CASSLAGGPFEQYF. The V gene is TRBV7-2, the J gene TRBJ2-7; TRBD2 aligns across 7 bases. CDR1 is SGHTA and CDR2 is FQGNSA in the germline V gene. The CDR3 spans 14 residues. Germline trimming cut 0 bases from V and 6 bases from J; bases unmatched to any gene: 5.

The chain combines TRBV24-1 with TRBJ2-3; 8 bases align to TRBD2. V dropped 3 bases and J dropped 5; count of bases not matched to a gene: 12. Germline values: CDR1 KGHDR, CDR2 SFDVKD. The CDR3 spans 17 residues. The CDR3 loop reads CATSDPNQREWKDTQYF. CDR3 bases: TGTGCCACCAGTGATCCCAACCAGCGGGAGTGGAAAGATACGCAGTATTTT.

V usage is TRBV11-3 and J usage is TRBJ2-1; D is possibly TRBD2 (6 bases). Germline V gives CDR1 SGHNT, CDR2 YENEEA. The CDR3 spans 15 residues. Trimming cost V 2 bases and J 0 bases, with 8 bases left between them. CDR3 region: CASSLLASSYNEQFF. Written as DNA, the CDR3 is TGTGCCAGCAGCTTACTAGCGAGCTCCTACAATGAGCAGTTCTTC.

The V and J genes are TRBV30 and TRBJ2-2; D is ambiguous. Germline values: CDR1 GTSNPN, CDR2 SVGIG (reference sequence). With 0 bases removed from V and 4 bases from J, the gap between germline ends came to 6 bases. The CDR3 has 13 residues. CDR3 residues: CAWSVAPTGELFF. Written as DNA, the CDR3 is TGTGCCTGGAGTGTCGCACCCACCGGGGAGCTGTTTTTT. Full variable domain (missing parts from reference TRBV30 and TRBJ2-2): SQTIHQWPATLVQPVGSPLSLECTVEGTSNPNLYWYRQAAGRGLQLLFYSVGIGQISSEVPQNLSASRPQDRQFILSSKKLLLSDSGFYLCAWSVAPTGELFFGEGSRLTVL.

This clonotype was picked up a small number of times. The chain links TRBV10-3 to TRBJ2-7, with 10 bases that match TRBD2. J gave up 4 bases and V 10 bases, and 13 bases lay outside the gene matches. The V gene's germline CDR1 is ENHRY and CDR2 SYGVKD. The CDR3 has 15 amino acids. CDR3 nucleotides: TGTGCCAGCATGGGGAGATGGACTAGCGGTTACGAGCAGTACTTC. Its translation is CASMGRWTSGYEQYF.

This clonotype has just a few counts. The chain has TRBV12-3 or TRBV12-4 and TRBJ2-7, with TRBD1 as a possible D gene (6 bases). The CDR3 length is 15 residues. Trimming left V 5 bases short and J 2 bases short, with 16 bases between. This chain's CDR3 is CASSTQDSPAYEQYF. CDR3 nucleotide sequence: TGTGCCAGCAGTACACAGGACAGCCCAGCCTACGAGCAGTACTTC.

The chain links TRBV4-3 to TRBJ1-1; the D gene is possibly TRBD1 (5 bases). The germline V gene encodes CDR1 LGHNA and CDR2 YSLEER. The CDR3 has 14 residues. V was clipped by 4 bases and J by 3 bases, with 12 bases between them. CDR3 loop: CASSLEGRDTEAFF. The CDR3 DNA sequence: TGCGCCAGCAGCCTAGAGGGGAGGGACACTGAAGCTTTCTTT.

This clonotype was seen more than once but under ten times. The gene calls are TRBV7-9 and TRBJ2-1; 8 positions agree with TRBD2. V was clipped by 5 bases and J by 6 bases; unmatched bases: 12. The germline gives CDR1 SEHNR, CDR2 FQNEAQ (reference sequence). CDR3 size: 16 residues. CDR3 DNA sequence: TGTGCCAGCAGCCCCTTAACGGGACTAGGTGTCAATGAGCAGTTCTTC. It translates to CASSPLTGLGVNEQFF.

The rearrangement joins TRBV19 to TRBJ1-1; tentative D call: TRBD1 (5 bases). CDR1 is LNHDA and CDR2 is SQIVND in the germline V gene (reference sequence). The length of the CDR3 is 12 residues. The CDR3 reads CASQGGNTEAFF. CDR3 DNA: TGTGCTTCCCAGGGTGGTAACACTGAAGCTTTCTTT.

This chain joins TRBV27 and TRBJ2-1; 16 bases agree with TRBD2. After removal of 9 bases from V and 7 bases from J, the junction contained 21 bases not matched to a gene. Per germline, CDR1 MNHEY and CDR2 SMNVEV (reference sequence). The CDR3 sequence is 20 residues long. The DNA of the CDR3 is TGTGCCAGTACCTTATACTTATCGGGGACTAGCGGGAGGGCCTCGAATGAGCAGTTCTTC. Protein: CASTLYLSGTSGRASNEQFF.

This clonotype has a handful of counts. CDR3 coding DNA: TGTGCCAGTAGTATACGAGGGGCCCTCAATCAGCCCCAGCATTTT. This encodes CASSIRGALNQPQHF. The V call is TRBV19, the J call TRBJ1-5; weak D call: TRBD1 (5 bases). There are 15 residues in the CDR3. Deletions cut 2 bases from V and 3 bases from J, with 11 bases between. Germline V gives CDR1 LNHDA, CDR2 SQIVND (reference sequence). Full variable domain (missing parts from reference TRBV19 and TRBJ1-5): DGGITQSPKYLFRKEGQNVTLSCEQNLNHDAMYWYRQDPGQGLRLIYYSQIVNDFQKGDIAEGYSVSREKKESFPLTVTSAQKNPTAFYLCASSIRGALNQPQHFGDGTRLSIL.

Here the CDR3 reads CASSQGGQNYGYTF. CDR3 DNA: TGTGCCAGCAGCCAAGGAGGTCAGAACTATGGCTACACCTTC. The chain couples TRBV4-2 to TRBJ1-2, with D unresolved. The CDR3 contains 14 residues. Between the trimmed V and J ends, which lost 1 base and 2 bases, there was a span of 8 bases. Germline CDR1 and CDR2: LGHNA and YNFKEQ.

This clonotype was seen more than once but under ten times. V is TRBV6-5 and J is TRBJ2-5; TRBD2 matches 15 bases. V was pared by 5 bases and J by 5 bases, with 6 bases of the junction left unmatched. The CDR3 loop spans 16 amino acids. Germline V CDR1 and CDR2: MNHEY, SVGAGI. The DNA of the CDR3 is TGTGCCAGCAGTACGGGACTAGCGGGAGGATCGGAGACCCAGTACTTC. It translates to CASSTGLAGGSETQYF.

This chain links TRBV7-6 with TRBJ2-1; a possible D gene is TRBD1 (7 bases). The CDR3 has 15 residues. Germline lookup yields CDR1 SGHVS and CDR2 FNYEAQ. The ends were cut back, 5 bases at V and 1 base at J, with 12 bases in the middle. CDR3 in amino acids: CASSPRGASYNEQFF. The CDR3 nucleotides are TGTGCCAGCAGCCCCAGGGGGGCTTCCTACAATGAGCAGTTCTTC.

CDR3 sequence reads: CASSPTGGNTGELFF. CDR3 sequence (DNA): TGTGCCAGCAGTCCCACAGGGGGCAACACCGGGGAGCTGTTTTTT. The gene calls are TRBV12-3 or TRBV12-4 and TRBJ2-2; 9 bases are a match to TRBD1. The CDR3 has 15 residues. The V gene end was trimmed by 5 bases and the J gene end by 2 bases; junction bases not matched to a gene: 3.

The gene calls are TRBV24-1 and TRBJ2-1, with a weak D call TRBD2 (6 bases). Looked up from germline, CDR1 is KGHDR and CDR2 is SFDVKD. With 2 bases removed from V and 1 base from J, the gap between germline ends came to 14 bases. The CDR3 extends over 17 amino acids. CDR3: CATSDSPGRGSYNEQFF. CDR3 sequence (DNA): TGTGCCACCAGTGATTCCCCCGGGAGAGGATCCTACAATGAGCAGTTCTTC.

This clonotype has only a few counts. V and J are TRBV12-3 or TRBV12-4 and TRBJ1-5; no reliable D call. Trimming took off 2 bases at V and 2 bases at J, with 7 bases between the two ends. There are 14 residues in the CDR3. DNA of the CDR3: TGTGCCAGCAGTTTAAAGGCGGGCAATCAGCCCCAGCATTTT. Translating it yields CASSLKAGNQPQHF.